The clone carrying this T cell receptor (beta chain) was recorded a few times. The investigators made TCR beta cDNA from approximately 0.5 ug total RNA, using a constant-region primer. Libraries of TCR beta came from three nested multiplex PCR rounds with slightly modified ARM-PCR. Primers for the first two PCR rounds were TRBV1-TRBV30 forward primers and a C-beta reverse primer (about 9 cycles per round). Each CDR3 protein is one row after TCRdb ran MiXCR on the multiplex PCR reads. Among 330,000 or so distinct CDR3 sequences listed, almost 65% were seen once. With 2 bases removed from V and 5 bases from J, the gap between germline ends came to 13 bases. The CDR3 consists of 14 residues. Germline assignment: CDR1 SGHNT and CDR2 YYREEE (reference sequence). These data originate in a study of tumor-infiltrating lymphocytes in primary liver carcinoma. The study extracted blood RNA from unsorted whole blood and also extracted germline DNA.

Input material: peripheral blood. The J gene is TRBJ2-5, the V gene TRBV5-4; the D is unclear. The clonotype originates from a middle-aged man with primary liver carcinoma and hepatitis B virus infection. The CDR3, as DNA: TGTGCCAGCAGCTTCGACCGTACCAGGGAGACCCAGTACTTC. It specifies CASSFDRTRETQYF.